These 18 T cell receptor beta chains originate from one sample sequenced in a study of T cells after yellow fever vaccination. TCRdb reprocessed the 5' RACE reads via MiXCR and lists one record per CDR3 protein. The repertoire holds 250,000 to 400,000 distinct CDR3 sequences, with 4% to 5.5% as singletons. Sequences were derived from PBMCs, sampled 15 days after the yellow fever booster vaccination. All receptors come from a man between 18 and 29 years old who received the YFV17D yellow fever vaccine.

This clonotype showed up many times. The CDR3 loop is CASASPRRGVWGTDTQYF. The CDR3 DNA reads TGTGCCAGCGCTTCCCCCAGGCGAGGGGTCTGGGGCACAGATACGCAGTATTTT. The rearrangement links TRBV27 to TRBJ2-3; D may be TRBD1 or TRBD2 (5 bases each). Germline V gene sequence: CDR1 MNHEY, CDR2 SMNVEV (reference sequence). The CDR3 contains 18 residues. Trimming took off 8 bases at V and 1 base at J, with 25 bases between the two ends.

The sample holds a few counts of this clonotype. The chain links TRBV6-2 or TRBV6-3 to TRBJ2-7; tentative D call: TRBD2 (6 bases). The CDR3 runs to 15 residues. The V end lost 10 bases, the J end lost 0 bases, and 19 bases lay between the germline ends. Per germline, CDR1 MNHEY and CDR2 SVGEGT. This chain's CDR3 is CATRRGPSSSYEQYV. CDR3 in DNA: TGTGCCACCAGGAGGGGACCATCGAGCTCCTACGAGCAGTACGTC.

This clonotype was detected many times. This chain links TRBV5-1 with TRBJ2-2; TRBD2 might be the D (5 bases). Germline CDR1 and CDR2: SGHRS and YFSETQ. This CDR3 is built from 16 residues. The ends were cut back, 2 bases at V and 8 bases at J, with 19 bases in the middle. The CDR3 coding sequence is TGCGCCAGCAGCTTAATCGAGAGCCTACCGGGAGGGGAGCTGTTTTTT. It yields the protein CASSLIESLPGGELFF. Looking up the rest from reference TRBV5-1 and TRBJ2-2 gives the full variable domain: KAGVTQTPRYLIKTRGQQVTLSCSPISGHRSVSWYQQTPGQGLQFLFEYFSETQRNKGNFPGRFSGRQFSNSRSEMNVSTLELGDSALYLCASSLIESLPGGELFFGEGSRLTVL.

The genes are TRBV30 and TRBJ1-2, with 10 bases matching TRBD1. Germline V CDR1 and CDR2: GTSNPN, SVGIG (reference sequence). The CDR3 contains 12 residues. V shed 8 bases, J shed 4 bases, and the junction held 4 bases outside the gene matches. CDR3 DNA sequence: TGTGCCCGGGACAGGGGAGGCTATGGCTACACCTTC. Protein product: CARDRGGYGYTF.

V and J are TRBV5-5 and TRBJ1-6, with D unresolved. The CDR3 contains 16 residues. Germline CDR1 reads SGHKS; CDR2 reads YYEKEE (reference sequence). V lost 2 bases and J 9 bases, leaving 18 bases between the germline ends. The CDR3 sequence is CASSFDPRVDGSPLHF. The DNA of the CDR3 is TGTGCCAGCAGCTTCGACCCAAGGGTTGACGGTTCACCCCTCCACTTT.

This clonotype came up many times. The rearrangement joins TRBV19 to TRBJ1-2; perhaps TRBD1 as D (5 bases). This CDR3 is 15 amino acids long. V was pared by 3 bases and J by 7 bases, with 18 bases between. In germline, CDR1 is LNHDA, CDR2 SQIVND (reference sequence). The CDR3 region has the DNA TGTGCCAGTAGTATCCAGGGAGGACGAGCTCGTGGCTACACCTTC. As protein: CASSIQGGRARGYTF.

The sample holds a few counts of this clonotype. This rearrangement joins TRBV5-1 to TRBJ1-1; a weak D match, TRBD1 (6 bases). From germline, CDR1 is SGHRS and CDR2 YFSETQ. The CDR3 runs 16 residues. V was trimmed by 4 bases and J by 4 bases, leaving 20 bases between them. The CDR3 here is CASSLTLQGWGTEAFF. The CDR3 nucleotides are TGCGCCAGCAGCCTCACGCTTCAGGGGTGGGGCACTGAAGCTTTCTTT.

This clonotype was found many times. The V gene is TRBV7-3, the J gene TRBJ2-1; 9 bases fit TRBD2. The CDR3 totals 15 residues. Germline CDR1 is SGHTA and CDR2 is FQGTGA. The trim removed 0 bases at V and 3 bases at J, leaving 0 bases unmatched. CDR3 DNA sequence: TGTGCCAGCAGCTTAACTAGCGGGGGCTACAATGAGCAGTTCTTC. Its translation is CASSLTSGGYNEQFF.

V gene TRBV20-1 combines with J gene TRBJ1-5, with unresolved D. Germline V gene sequence: CDR1 DFQATT, CDR2 SNEGSKA (reference sequence). The CDR3 runs to 13 residues. V shed 2 bases and J shed 7 bases, with 12 bases lying between them. Here the CDR3 DNA reads TGCAGTGCTAGACGGGAGAGAGGACAGCCCCAGCATTTT. Translation: CSARRERGQPQHF.

This clonotype has at least ten counts. The V and J genes are TRBV18 and TRBJ1-4; weak D call: TRBD1 (5 bases). The germline V gene encodes CDR1 KGHSH and CDR2 LQKENI. V dropped 3 bases and J dropped 6 bases, with 8 bases sitting between them. The CDR3 is 13 residues long. In DNA, the CDR3 is TGTGCCAGCTCACCCCAGGGTCATGAAAAACTGTTTTTT. Translated, it gives CASSPQGHEKLFF. Combining the CDR3 with reference TRBV18 and TRBJ1-4 gives the whole variable domain NAGVMQNPRHLVRRRGQEARLRCSPMKGHSHVYWYRQLPEEGLKFMVYLQKENIIDESGMPKERFSAEFPKEGPSILRIQQVVRGDSAAYFCASSPQGHEKLFFGSGTQLSVL.

The table lists this clonotype with a few counts. The chain carries TRBV6-4 and TRBJ1-5; maybe TRBD1 (5 bases). Germline CDR1 is MRHNA and CDR2 is SNTAGT. Trimming took 9 bases from V and 6 from J, leaving 21 bases between them. The CDR3 runs 15 residues. The CDR3: CASSERPGIGQPQHF. Written as DNA, the CDR3 is TGTGCCAGTAGCGAACGCCCAGGGATCGGTCAGCCCCAGCATTTT.

This clonotype was counted many times. The chain carries TRBV6-1 and TRBJ1-1; no clear D. Germline CDR1 MNHNS, CDR2 SASEGT. The CDR3 is 14 amino acids. The germline V and J ends were trimmed by 2 bases and 2 bases, with 9 bases remaining between them. The CDR3 sequence: CASSEPSRNTEAFF. For the CDR3, the DNA is TGTGCCAGCAGTGAACCCTCTAGAAACACTGAAGCTTTCTTT.

This clonotype was seen a handful of times. The rearrangement joins TRBV20-1 to TRBJ2-1; 7 bases are a match to TRBD2. Germline V gene data show CDR1 as DFQATT and CDR2 as SNEGSKA (reference sequence). The CDR3 is 13 residues long. J gave up 6 bases and V 3 bases, and 5 bases lay outside the gene matches. CDR3 in amino acids: CSARAPGGNEQFF. The CDR3 DNA is TGCAGTGCTAGGGCACCGGGGGGCAATGAGCAGTTCTTC.

The gene calls are TRBV5-5 and TRBJ1-6, with TRBD1 matching 8 bases. J was trimmed by 8 bases and V by 3 bases; bases with no gene match: 7. The germline CDR1 and CDR2 sequences are SGHKS and YYEKEE (reference sequence). The CDR3 is 15 residues long. The CDR3 nucleotides are TGTGCCAGCAGCTACGGACAGGGAAGGGATTCACCCCTCCACTTT. Amino acid sequence: CASSYGQGRDSPLHF.

The CDR3 sequence is CASSPSVIETQYF. DNA for the CDR3: TGTGCCAGCAGCCCAAGTGTAATCGAGACCCAGTACTTC. J is TRBJ2-5 and V is TRBV7-9; no definite D call. V was clipped by 5 bases and J by 5 bases, with 12 bases between them. CDR1 and CDR2 from the germline V gene are SEHNR and FQNEAQ (reference sequence). The CDR3 is made up of 13 amino acids.

V usage is TRBV29-1 and J usage is TRBJ1-2; maybe TRBD1 (5 bases). V lost 2 bases and J lost 6, with 19 bases in between. CDR1 is SQVTM, CDR2 ANQGSEA, per germline. The CDR3 contains 15 residues. The CDR3 spells CSVEPLARGWNGYTF. The CDR3, as DNA: TGCAGCGTTGAACCTCTAGCTAGGGGATGGAATGGCTACACCTTC.

The CDR3 loop reads CASSYSLDRAAFF. Here the CDR3 DNA reads TGTGCCAGCAGTTACTCGTTGGACAGGGCGGCTTTCTTT. The chain is built from TRBV6-5 and TRBJ1-1; TRBD1 matches at 8 bases. This CDR3 is 13 amino acids long. Germline values: CDR1 MNHEY, CDR2 SVGAGI. J lost 11 bases, V lost 0 bases, and 5 bases had no gene match.

The chain couples TRBV2 to TRBJ2-5; 10 nucleotides match TRBD2. CDR3 length equals 15 residues. The germline V gene encodes CDR1 SNHLY and CDR2 FYNNEI. The trim removed 7 bases at V and 1 base at J, leaving 6 bases unmatched. CDR3 in DNA: TGTGCCAGCAACGACCCTAGCGGGGGCCAAGAGACCCAGTACTTC. Protein: CASNDPSGGQETQYF.